The 15 T cell receptor beta chains below come from one sample, sequenced in a study of blood T cells in healthy people across ages. PCR was performed a second time for roughly 7 to 12 cycles using a sample-barcoded 5' primer and a J-beta primer mix. TCRdb re-called the 5' RACE reads with MiXCR, one entry per CDR3 protein. This sample yields about 1,000,000 distinct CDR3 sequences, of which 40% to 50% are seen a single time; approximately 17% belongs to the top ten. Sequencing was carried out using blood. The source is a woman in her sixties in good health.

The gene calls are TRBV12-5 and TRBJ2-5; the D gene could be TRBD1 or TRBD2 (5 bases each). V shed 1 base and J shed 11 bases, with 11 bases lying between them. Per the germline V gene, CDR1 is LGHNT and CDR2 is FRNRAP. The CDR3 sequence is 12 residues long. CDR3 loop: CASGLALGEQYF. In DNA, the CDR3 is TGTGCTAGTGGTTTGGCCCTGGGGGAGCAGTACTTC.

This clonotype has at least ten counts. Germline is not matched at one junction end, which may reflect a read error. This rearrangement joins TRBV29-1 to TRBJ2-3; D remains unclear. The CDR3 is made up of 12 amino acids. Germline lookup yields CDR1 SQVTM and CDR2 ANQGSEA. The CDR3 DNA is TGCAGCGTCGAAGGTGGCACAGATACGCAGTATTTT. Protein product: CSVEGGTDTQYF.

V and J are TRBV7-2 and TRBJ2-7; D not certain. The CDR3 covers 14 residues. In germline, CDR1 is SGHTA, CDR2 FQGNSA. V gave up 1 base and J gave up 3 bases, with 10 bases separating them. The chain's CDR3 is CASSLGLGVYEQYF. In DNA, the CDR3 is TGTGCCAGCAGCTTAGGCCTTGGGGTCTACGAGCAGTACTTC.

This clonotype was observed once. V usage is TRBV18 and J usage is TRBJ2-7; D may be TRBD1 (5 bases). Between the trimmed V and J ends, which lost 3 bases and 3 bases, there was a span of 12 bases. Germline CDR1 reads KGHSH; CDR2 reads LQKENI. The CDR3 loop spans 14 amino acids. Here the CDR3 reads CASSPVVRGYEQYF. The CDR3 region has the DNA TGTGCCAGCTCACCGGTAGTAAGGGGCTACGAGCAGTACTTC.

As to this clonotype: At one of its ends the junction is not consistent with the germline gene, which may arise from a read error. The chain recombines TRBV12-3 or TRBV12-4 with TRBJ2-3; 12 bases match TRBD2. The CDR3 totals 15 residues. The CDR3: CASSALAGGTGTQYF. CDR3 coding DNA: TGTGCCAGCAGTGCCCTAGCGGGAGGGACAGGTACGCAGTATTTT.

The chain recombines TRBV12-3 or TRBV12-4 with TRBJ1-2; D remains ambiguous. V was clipped by 6 bases and J by 10 bases, with 12 bases between them. This CDR3 has 11 amino acids. DNA of the CDR3: TGTGCCAGCAGCCGCGACGGTCTCTACACCTTC. Its translation: CASSRDGLYTF.

This chain uses TRBV3-1 with TRBJ2-1; D is undetermined. Trimming shortened V by 4 bases and J by 8 bases, and 18 bases separated the two germline ends. This CDR3 has 15 amino acids. The germline CDR1 and CDR2 sequences are LGHDT and YNNKEL (reference sequence). CDR3 DNA sequence: TGTGCCAGCAGCCCCCCCGCCCCTGGGCACGATGAGCAGTTCTTC. It encodes CASSPPAPGHDEQFF.

In this sample, this clonotype turned up once. The junction departs from the called germline gene at one end, perhaps through a read error. This sequence joins TRBV5-1 and TRBJ2-1; 12 nucleotides agree with TRBD1. The V gene's germline CDR1 is SGHRS and CDR2 YFSETQ. The CDR3 contains 17 residues. The CDR3 loop is CASSFLPPGQGAREQLF. CDR3 in DNA: TGCGCCAGCAGCTTCCTCCCTCCGGGACAGGGGGCTCGTGAGCAGTTATTC.

The sample holds a few counts of this clonotype. The V call is TRBV20-1, the J call TRBJ2-1; TRBD1 or TRBD2 may be the D gene (5 bases each). Trimming took off 0 bases at V and 0 bases at J, with 15 bases between the two ends. Looked up from germline, CDR1 is DFQATT and CDR2 is SNEGSKA (reference sequence). This CDR3 contains 17 residues. CDR3: CSARDLRDQSSYNEQFF. The CDR3 DNA follows: TGCAGTGCTAGAGACCTTCGGGACCAGAGCTCCTACAATGAGCAGTTCTTC.

The chain is built from TRBV27 and TRBJ1-1; D may be TRBD1 (5 bases). V lost 1 base to trimming and J lost 5 bases, with 17 bases between them. Germline lookup yields CDR1 MNHEY and CDR2 SMNVEV (reference sequence). The CDR3 is 16 amino acids. The DNA for the CDR3 is TGTGCCAGCAGTTTATTTCAGGGCGGTTTGGGGACTGAAGCTTTCTTT. It is translated as CASSLFQGGLGTEAFF.

Comment on this clonotype: An end of the junction does not agree with germline; a read error may underlie this. The chain has TRBV30 and TRBJ2-7; maybe TRBD2 (5 bases). The germline V gene has CDR1 GTSNPN and CDR2 SVGIG (reference sequence). The CDR3 length is 12 residues. In DNA form, the CDR3 reads TGTCCCTGGAGGTTCAAGTCCTACGAGCAGTACTTC. Encoded protein: CPWRFKSYEQYF.

The chain links TRBV20-1 to TRBJ2-7; 9 bases are shared with TRBD2. The CDR3 has 14 amino acids. The germline V gene has CDR1 DFQATT and CDR2 SNEGSKA (reference sequence). V was pared by 4 bases and J by 5 bases, with 9 bases of the junction left unmatched. This CDR3 is CSATLVSGGHEQYF. The CDR3 DNA reads TGCAGTGCTACCCTCGTGAGCGGGGGGCACGAGCAGTACTTC.

The chain has TRBV20-1 and TRBJ2-5, with no clear D. The V and J ends lost 2 bases and 0 bases respectively, with 7 bases between them. Germline V gene lookup returns CDR1 DFQATT and CDR2 SNEGSKA (reference sequence). The CDR3 length is 13 residues. The CDR3 region has the DNA TGCAGTGCTAGATTAACCAACCAAGAGACCCAGTACTTC. It translates to CSARLTNQETQYF.

This clonotype has a count of ten or more. The chain is built from TRBV4-2 and TRBJ2-7; TRBD2 matches at 11 bases. J gave up 2 bases and V 2 bases, and 8 bases lay outside the gene matches. There are 17 residues in the CDR3. CDR1 is LGHNA, CDR2 YNFKEQ, per germline. CDR3 in amino acids: CASSQFATSGKTYEQYF. The CDR3 region has the DNA TGTGCCAGCAGCCAATTCGCGACTAGCGGGAAGACCTACGAGCAGTACTTC.

Concerning this clonotype itself: A junction end diverges from the germline sequence, so it may reflect a read error. The chain combines TRBV12-3 or TRBV12-4 with TRBJ2-3, with D possibly being TRBD1 or TRBD2 (5 bases each). This CDR3 is built from 16 residues. CDR3 in DNA: TGTGCCAGCAGCGTCGAGGGACGGGGAAGCGCAGATACGGAGTATTTT. The encoded protein is CASSVEGRGSADTEYF.